One and the same sample provided the 25 T cell receptor beta chains below, sequenced in a study of shared clonotypes between healthy human individuals. TCRdb's table, derived via immunoSEQ multiplex PCR, lists solely in-frame clones and lacks some. Of about 1 million clones listed, about three quarters were seen once; the top ten hold approximately 1.3%. The specimen sequenced was memory CD4+ T cells sorted from blood. Documented subset: CD45RA-negative fraction. The receptor source for this set is a man aged 18 to 30 in good health.

This clone was seen ten or more times. The rearrangement links TRBV5-4 to TRBJ2-1; 12 bases are a match to TRBD1. Trimming removed 4 bases from V and 1 base from J; junction bases left unmatched: 9. The CDR3 is made up of 18 amino acids. Per the germline V gene, CDR1 is SGHNT and CDR2 is YYREEE (reference sequence). Here the CDR3 DNA reads TGTGCCAGCAGCAACCGGGACAGGGGGCAATGGTCCTACAATGAGCAGTTCTTC. Its translation is CASSNRDRGQWSYNEQFF.

This clone appeared once. The gene calls are TRBV27 and TRBJ1-2, with TRBD1 matching 8 bases. Germline CDR1 reads MNHEY; CDR2 reads SMNVEV (reference sequence). This CDR3 region has 15 residues. Germline trimming cut 4 bases from V and 4 bases from J; bases unmatched to any gene: 8. The CDR3: CASSSDNRGVYGYTF. Written as DNA, the CDR3 is TGTGCCAGCAGTTCAGACAACAGGGGGGTCTATGGCTACACCTTC.

V gene TRBV5-5 combines with J gene TRBJ1-1; D uncertain. The CDR3 is made up of 14 amino acids. CDR1 is SGHKS and CDR2 is YYEKEE in the germline V gene (reference sequence). The V gene lost 0 bases and the J gene lost 4 bases, with 10 bases spanning the gap. In nucleotides, the CDR3 is TGTGCCAGCAGCTTGGCGGAAGGGTTCACTGAAGCTTTCTTT. Protein: CASSLAEGFTEAFF.

The V call is TRBV18, the J call TRBJ2-3, with D perhaps being TRBD1 or TRBD2 (6 bases each). Trimming pared 5 bases from V and 2 bases from J, leaving 17 bases between. Germline V lookup: CDR1 KGHSH, CDR2 LQKENI. CDR3 size: 16 residues. The CDR3 protein is CASSVAGTLVTDTQYF. The DNA of the CDR3 is TGTGCCAGCTCAGTGGCGGGGACACTTGTCACAGATACGCAGTATTTT.

V and J are TRBV6-5 and TRBJ2-7; the match to TRBD1 covers 11 bases. With 10 bases clipped from V and 6 bases from J, the junction kept 8 bases outside the gene matches. The CDR3 is 13 amino acids. Germline lookup yields CDR1 MNHEY and CDR2 SVGAGI. The CDR3 DNA is TGTGCCACCTGGGGTGGGACAGGGGGCGAGCAGTACTTC. Translating gives CATWGGTGGEQYF.

V and J are TRBV29-1 and TRBJ2-6, with D unresolved. The CDR3 is 14 residues long. Germline CDR1 and CDR2: SQVTM and ANQGSEA. V was trimmed by 8 bases and J by 1 base, leaving 12 bases between them. The CDR3 here is CSTKTASGANVLTF. The CDR3 DNA is TGCAGCACCAAAACAGCATCTGGGGCCAACGTCCTGACTTTC.

This clone was picked up a small number of times. CDR3 bases: TGTGCCAGTAGTCCCTGGACAGGACTGGAGACCCAGTACTTC. It yields the protein CASSPWTGLETQYF. The chain recombines TRBV19 with TRBJ2-5; 7 bases fit TRBD1. J lost 5 bases, V lost 5 bases, and 8 bases had no gene match. The germline V gene has CDR1 LNHDA and CDR2 SQIVND (reference sequence). CDR3 length equals 14 residues.

The gene calls are TRBV30 and TRBJ1-2; D possibly corresponds to TRBD1 (5 bases). The V end lost 4 bases, the J end lost 8 bases, and 14 bases lay between the germline ends. Germline V CDR1 and CDR2: GTSNPN, SVGIG (reference sequence). The CDR3 totals 12 residues. This CDR3 reads CAWNVGVLGYTF. CDR3 coding DNA: TGTGCCTGGAATGTAGGGGTCTTGGGCTACACCTTC. Full variable domain (outside the CDR3, taken from reference TRBV30 and TRBJ1-2): SQTIHQWPATLVQPVGSPLSLECTVEGTSNPNLYWYRQAAGRGLQLLFYSVGIGQISSEVPQNLSASRPQDRQFILSSKKLLLSDSGFYLCAWNVGVLGYTFGSGTRLTVV.

The chain has TRBV5-5 and TRBJ1-5, with 8 bases matching TRBD1. Germline V gene lookup returns CDR1 SGHKS and CDR2 YYEKEE (reference sequence). The V gene end was trimmed by 4 bases and the J gene end by 9 bases; junction bases not matched to a gene: 9. The CDR3 sequence is 14 residues long. CDR3 sequence reads: CASSLGQGPGPQHF. CDR3 DNA: TGTGCCAGCAGCCTAGGACAGGGTCCCGGGCCCCAGCATTTT.

The chain couples TRBV7-2 to TRBJ2-7; TRBD2 matches at 12 bases. Germline loops: CDR1 SGHTA, CDR2 FQGNSA. This CDR3 has 15 residues. J was trimmed by 7 bases and V by 5 bases; bases with no gene match: 9. In DNA, the CDR3 is TGTGCCAGCAGCCTCAGGTCACTAGCGGGGGGTGAGCAGTACTTC. Its protein is CASSLRSLAGGEQYF.

The V call is TRBV4-3, the J call TRBJ2-5; D is possibly TRBD2 (7 bases). V was shortened by 0 bases and J by 7 bases, with 18 bases between the two germline ends. There are 16 residues in the CDR3. CDR1 LGHNA and CDR2 YSLEER come from the germline V gene. The CDR3 is CASSQDHRGAGVTQYF. The CDR3 DNA reads as TGCGCCAGCAGCCAAGATCATCGGGGGGCGGGAGTGACCCAGTACTTC.

About this clone: The same CDR3 arises from other DNA sequences in this sample as well. This chain uses TRBV4-1 with TRBJ1-2; tentative D call: TRBD1 (6 bases). Trimming took off 1 base at V and 8 bases at J, with 11 bases between the two ends. Germline CDR1 is MGHRA and CDR2 is YSYEKL. This CDR3 has 13 amino acids. This chain's CDR3 is CASSQARGDGYTF. The CDR3 bases are TGCGCCAGCAGCCAAGCCAGGGGCGACGGCTACACCTTC.

J is TRBJ1-2 and V is TRBV5-1; D call uncertain. V lost 4 bases and J 4 bases, leaving 14 bases between the germline ends. Per the germline V gene, CDR1 is SGHRS and CDR2 is YFSETQ. CDR3 size: 14 residues. CDR3 sequence reads: CASSPESSSYGYTF. CDR3 bases: TGCGCCAGCAGCCCGGAGAGTAGTAGCTATGGCTACACCTTC. The full variable domain, completed using reference TRBV5-1 and TRBJ1-2, is KAGVTQTPRYLIKTRGQQVTLSCSPISGHRSVSWYQQTPGQGLQFLFEYFSETQRNKGNFPGRFSGRQFSNSRSEMNVSTLELGDSALYLCASSPESSSYGYTFGSGTRLTVV.

V is TRBV4-3 and J is TRBJ1-2; no clear D. V dropped 11 bases and J dropped 8 bases, with 21 bases sitting between them. There are 13 residues in the CDR3. Germline V lookup: CDR1 LGHNA, CDR2 YSLEER. The DNA of the CDR3 is TGCGCCTCCACCCACACTGGGCGGGGAGGCTACACCTTC. This translates into CASTHTGRGGYTF.

This chain links TRBV27 with TRBJ2-1; 8 bases are a match to TRBD2. The CDR3 runs to 15 residues. Germline V gene lookup returns CDR1 MNHEY and CDR2 SMNVEV (reference sequence). The J segment lost 6 bases and the V segment lost 5 bases, leaving 9 bases of the junction unmatched. CDR3 bases: TGTGCCAGCAGTCCCTCAGGCGGGAGGAGCAATGAGCAGTTCTTC. This gives the protein CASSPSGGRSNEQFF.

The V and J genes are TRBV6-1 and TRBJ1-5; D call uncertain. The CDR3 has 15 amino acids. Germline V gene lookup returns CDR1 MNHNS and CDR2 SASEGT. V gave up 6 bases and J gave up 2 bases, with 14 bases separating them. Written as DNA, the CDR3 is TGTGCCAGCAGCCGCGCCGGGGATGGCAATCAGCCCCAGCATTTT. This translates into CASSRAGDGNQPQHF.

The chain joins TRBV5-1 to TRBJ1-1; 9 bases match TRBD1. The CDR3 extends over 15 amino acids. Losses at the gene ends were 3 bases for V and 1 base for J; bases not matched to a gene: 4. CDR1 and CDR2 (germline): SGHRS, YFSETQ. CDR3 sequence: CASSSGTGWNTEAFF. In nucleotides, the CDR3 is TGCGCCAGCAGCTCCGGGACAGGGTGGAACACTGAAGCTTTCTTT.

The chain recombines TRBV7-2 with TRBJ2-7; TRBD1 matches at 7 bases. V was clipped by 5 bases and J by 1 base; unmatched bases: 5. The germline gives CDR1 SGHTA, CDR2 FQGNSA. This CDR3 has 14 amino acids. The CDR3 coding sequence is TGTGCCAGCAGCCCGGGACAGATATCCTACGAGCAGTACTTC. Amino acids: CASSPGQISYEQYF.

In regard to this clone: It differs at one base from a far larger clone, so likely a read error. The gene calls are TRBV5-1 and TRBJ2-5; D might be TRBD1 (6 bases). TRBJ2-7 explains the end of the DNA better; the J call may be wrong. Germline lookup yields CDR1 SGHRS and CDR2 YFSETQ. The CDR3 covers 12 residues. The CDR3 DNA is TGTGCCAGCAGCTTGGAAGGGGGCGAGCAGTACTTC. Protein: CASSLEGGEQYF.

The chain combines TRBV5-1 with TRBJ1-2, with a weak D call TRBD1 (6 bases). Per the germline V gene, CDR1 is SGHRS and CDR2 is YFSETQ. CDR3 length equals 15 residues. Between the trimmed V and J ends, which lost 0 bases and 8 bases, there was a span of 17 bases. CDR3 DNA: TGCGCCAGCAGCTTGGTCCAGGGACACCCAGAAGGCTACACCTTC. Protein sequence: CASSLVQGHPEGYTF.

The chain employs TRBV11-1 and TRBJ1-2; TRBD1 matches at 7 bases. Germline V CDR1 and CDR2: SGHAT, FQDESV (reference sequence). J gave up 3 bases and V 5 bases, and 6 bases lay outside the gene matches. The CDR3 has 14 residues. The CDR3 sequence is CASSRATGDYGYTF. DNA of the CDR3: TGTGCCAGCAGCCGCGCAACAGGGGACTATGGCTACACCTTC.

This chain uses TRBV11-3 with TRBJ2-7; D is unclear. The CDR3 extends over 14 amino acids. CDR1 and CDR2 (germline): SGHNT, YENEEA. V was clipped by 2 bases and J by 3 bases, with 11 bases between them. The DNA of the CDR3 is TGTGCCAGCAGCTTACAGAGGACCTACTACGAGCAGTACTTC. Its translation is CASSLQRTYYEQYF.

The chain couples TRBV4-3 to TRBJ1-2, with 7 bases aligning to TRBD1. The V gene's germline CDR1 is LGHNA and CDR2 YSLEER. The CDR3 is 19 residues long. The V segment lost 0 bases and the J segment 1 base; nucleotides outside the gene matches: 14. The CDR3 DNA sequence: TGCGCCAGCAGCCAAGATTTAGGATTCAGGGGGACGAGTAACTATGGCTACACCTTC. The encoded protein is CASSQDLGFRGTSNYGYTF.

This clone was seen just once. The chain joins TRBV6-1 to TRBJ1-5; D may be TRBD1 (6 bases). Germline V gene data show CDR1 as MNHNS and CDR2 as SASEGT. The CDR3 has 13 amino acids. The V gene lost 5 bases and the J gene lost 6 bases, with 11 bases spanning the gap. The CDR3 DNA reads TGTGCCAGCAGTCGACAGGAGTTTCAGCCCCAGCATTTT. Its protein product is CASSRQEFQPQHF.

This chain uses TRBV6-1 with TRBJ1-1; D not certain. The CDR3 runs 15 residues. V lost 5 bases and J lost 5, with 18 bases in between. The germline CDR1 and CDR2 sequences are MNHNS and SASEGT. This chain's CDR3 is CASSPTVGVLTEAFF. The CDR3 DNA sequence: TGTGCCAGCAGTCCAACTGTCGGTGTGTTAACTGAAGCTTTCTTT.